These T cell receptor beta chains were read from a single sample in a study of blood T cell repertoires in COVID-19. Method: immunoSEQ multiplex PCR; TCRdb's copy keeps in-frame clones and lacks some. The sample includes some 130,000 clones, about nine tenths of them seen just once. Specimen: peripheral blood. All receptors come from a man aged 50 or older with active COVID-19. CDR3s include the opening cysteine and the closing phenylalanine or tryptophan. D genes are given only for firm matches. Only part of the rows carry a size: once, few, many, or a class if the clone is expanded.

CDR3 protein: CASSPPSVHQETQYF
CDR3 DNA: TGTGCCAGCAGCCCCCCTAGCGTTCACCAAGAGACCCAGTACTTC
clone size: .
D gene: .
J gene: TRBJ2-5
V gene: TRBV11-3

CDR3 protein: CASSDSGGAYEQYF
CDR3 DNA: TGTGCCAGCAGTGACTCAGGGGGGGCCTACGAGCAGTACTTC
clone size: .
D gene: .
J gene: TRBJ2-7
V gene: TRBV6-4

CDR3 protein: CASSPRGGTGELFF
CDR3 DNA: TGTGCCAGCAGCCCCAGGGGTGGCACCGGGGAGCTGTTTTTT
clone size: .
D gene: .
J gene: TRBJ2-2
V gene: TRBV9

CDR3 protein: CSASTGIQETQYF
CDR3 DNA: TGCAGTGCTAGTACAGGTATTCAAGAGACCCAGTACTTC
clone size: once
D gene: .
J gene: TRBJ2-5
V gene: TRBV20-1

CDR3 protein: CASSEAGRGTDTQYF
CDR3 DNA: TGTGCCAGCAGTGAAGCGGGGCGGGGGACAGATACGCAGTATTTT
clone size: .
D gene: TRBD2
J gene: TRBJ2-3
V gene: TRBV2

CDR3 protein: CASSYAEARAYGYTF
CDR3 DNA: TGTGCCAGCAGTTACGCCGAGGCCAGGGCCTATGGCTACACCTTC
clone size: .
D gene: .
J gene: TRBJ1-2
V gene: TRBV6-6

CDR3 protein: CASSRDRVNTGELFF
CDR3 DNA: TGCGCCAGCAGCCGGGACAGAGTTAACACCGGGGAGCTGTTTTTT
clone size: .
D gene: TRBD1
J gene: TRBJ2-2
V gene: TRBV5-1

CDR3 protein: CASTREQFNQPQHF
CDR3 DNA: TGTGCCAGTACCCGAGAACAGTTCAATCAGCCCCAGCATTTT
clone size: .
D gene: .
J gene: TRBJ1-5
V gene: TRBV19

CDR3 protein: CASSDGGLAGPTDTQYF
CDR3 DNA: TGCGCCAGCAGTGATGGTGGACTAGCGGGGCCCACAGATACGCAGTATTTT
clone size: .
D gene: TRBD2
J gene: TRBJ2-3
V gene: TRBV10-2

CDR3 protein: CASAWGPPTDTQYF
CDR3 DNA: TGCGCCAGCGCCTGGGGCCCACCCACAGATACGCAGTATTTT
clone size: .
D gene: .
J gene: TRBJ2-3
V gene: TRBV5-1

CDR3 protein: CASSLEGGGNQPQHF
CDR3 DNA: TGCGCCAGCAGCTTGGAGGGGGGGGGCAATCAGCCCCAGCATTTT
clone size: .
D gene: .
J gene: TRBJ1-5
V gene: TRBV5-1

CDR3 protein: CASSPAEGGVLNTEAFF
CDR3 DNA: TGTGCCAGCTCACCGGCTGAGGGCGGTGTACTGAACACTGAAGCTTTCTTT
clone size: .
D gene: .
J gene: TRBJ1-1
V gene: TRBV18

CDR3 protein: CASSLPGQTGYTF
CDR3 DNA: TGTGCCAGTAGTCTGCCGGGACAAACGGGCTACACCTTC
clone size: .
D gene: .
J gene: TRBJ1-2
V gene: TRBV19

CDR3 protein: CASSLGLRAGQGHTGELFF
CDR3 DNA: TGTGCCAGCAGCTTAGGGTTGAGGGCCGGACAGGGCCATACCGGGGAGCTGTTTTTT
clone size: .
D gene: TRBD1
J gene: TRBJ2-2
V gene: TRBV7-9

CDR3 protein: CASKRGNEQFF
CDR3 DNA: TGTGCCAGCAAAAGGGGGAATGAGCAGTTCTTC
clone size: .
D gene: .
J gene: TRBJ2-1
V gene: TRBV7-2

CDR3 protein: CASSPYPTSAETQYF
CDR3 DNA: TGTGCCAGCAGCCCCTACCCGACTAGCGCAGAGACCCAGTACTTC
clone size: .
D gene: TRBD2
J gene: TRBJ2-5
V gene: TRBV7-2

CDR3 protein: CASSYSGQGDEQYF
CDR3 DNA: TGTGCCAGCAGTTACTCGGGACAGGGGGACGAGCAGTACTTC
clone size: once
D gene: TRBD1
J gene: TRBJ2-7
V gene: TRBV6-5

CDR3 protein: CASSAGFNSPLHF
CDR3 DNA: TGTGCCAGCAGTGCAGGGTTTAATTCACCCCTCCACTTT
clone size: .
D gene: .
J gene: TRBJ1-6
V gene: TRBV2

CDR3 protein: CASTRGAVGELFF
CDR3 DNA: TGTGCCAGCACCCGGGGGGCGGTCGGGGAGCTGTTTTTT
clone size: .
D gene: .
J gene: TRBJ2-2
V gene: TRBV6-5

CDR3 protein: CASSRVDSREDTQYF
CDR3 DNA: TGTGCCAGCAGCCGGGTCGACTCCCGCGAAGATACGCAGTATTTT
clone size: .
D gene: .
J gene: TRBJ2-3
V gene: TRBV3-1/TRBV3-2

CDR3 protein: CASSPGTGETQYF
CDR3 DNA: TGTGCCAGCTCACCCGGGACAGGCGAGACCCAGTACTTC
clone size: .
D gene: TRBD1
J gene: TRBJ2-5
V gene: TRBV18

CDR3 protein: CASSPGVWDYGYTF
CDR3 DNA: TGTGCCAGTAGTCCAGGGGTTTGGGACTATGGCTACACCTTC
clone size: .
D gene: .
J gene: TRBJ1-2
V gene: TRBV19

CDR3 protein: CASSQAGLTYGYTF
CDR3 DNA: TGTGCCAGCAGCCAAGCAGGCTTAACCTATGGCTACACCTTC
clone size: .
D gene: .
J gene: TRBJ1-2
V gene: TRBV3-1/TRBV3-2

CDR3 protein: CASSYSHRGSYEQYF
CDR3 DNA: TGTGCCAGCAGTTACTCTCACCGGGGCTCCTACGAGCAGTACTTC
clone size: .
D gene: .
J gene: TRBJ2-7
V gene: TRBV6-5

CDR3 protein: CASSLGQGYGYTF
CDR3 DNA: TGTGCCAGCAGTCTAGGACAGGGCTATGGCTACACCTTC
clone size: .
D gene: TRBD1
J gene: TRBJ1-2
V gene: TRBV27

CDR3 protein: CASSPGETQYF
CDR3 DNA: TGTGCCAGCTCACCTGGCGAGACCCAGTACTTC
clone size: .
D gene: .
J gene: TRBJ2-5
V gene: TRBV18

CDR3 protein: CASSRKGSGEQETQYF
CDR3 DNA: TGTGCCAGCAGCCGAAAGGGATCGGGAGAGCAAGAGACCCAGTACTTC
clone size: once
D gene: .
J gene: TRBJ2-5
V gene: TRBV4-2

CDR3 protein: CASSLIQGPSSSIYEQYF
CDR3 DNA: TGTGCCAGCAGTCTCATACAGGGGCCCTCCTCATCCATCTACGAGCAGTACTTC
clone size: .
D gene: .
J gene: TRBJ2-7
V gene: TRBV12-1

CDR3 protein: CASSFSRGYTF
CDR3 DNA: TGTGCCAGCAGCTTTAGTCGCGGCTACACCTTC
clone size: few
D gene: .
J gene: TRBJ1-2
V gene: TRBV4-2

CDR3 protein: CASSLSGSYGYTF
CDR3 DNA: TGTGCCAGCAGTTTGTCCGGGAGCTATGGCTACACCTTC
clone size: .
D gene: .
J gene: TRBJ1-2
V gene: TRBV27